The rows below give T cell receptor beta chains drawn from one sample of a study of PD-1 blockade in mismatch repair-deficient tumors. Here immunoSEQ multiplex PCR was the method, and the copy in TCRdb shows in-frame clones only, minus some. The sample has over 75,000 clones, around 85% seen once; the top ten hold around 2.7%. Here the sequenced sample was peripheral blood, taken 12 weeks after starting pembrolizumab. The receptors were gathered from an adult with mismatch repair-deficient cancer. Each CDR3 is given with its conserved first and last residue. The D gene is left open where the match is weak. Some rows have no size entry. The others give once, few or many, or a class for an expanded clone.

J | size | V | D | DNA | CDR3
TRBJ1-2 | few | TRBV7-6 | TRBD1 | TGTGCCAGCAGCCCTGGACAGGAGAAGGACTATGGCTACACCTTC | CASSPGQEKDYGYTF
TRBJ2-3 | once | TRBV5-4 | TRBD2 | TGTGCCAGCAGCCCGGGACTAGCGGGAACCGCAGGGGATACGCAGTATTTT | CASSPGLAGTAGDTQYF
TRBJ2-3 | . | TRBV30 | . | TGTGCCTGGAGTGGGGGCTCGTACACAGATACGCAGTATTTT | CAWSGGSYTDTQYF
TRBJ2-7 | few | TRBV10-1 | . | TGCGCCAGCACTCCCATAGCGGCTCCCTACGAGCAGTACTTC | CASTPIAAPYEQYF
TRBJ1-1 | . | TRBV25-1 | . | TGTGCCAGCAGTGAATATTTCTTATCTGGCAACACTGAAGCTTTCTTT | CASSEYFLSGNTEAFF
TRBJ1-4 | . | TRBV11-2 | TRBD1 | TGTGCCAGCAGCACACTGGGACAGGAGCAAAAACTGTTTTTT | CASSTLGQEQKLFF
TRBJ2-2 | few | TRBV5-6 | . | TGTGCCAGCAGCCCCCCAGGGGTGAACACCGGGGAGCTGTTTTTT | CASSPPGVNTGELFF
TRBJ1-5 | . | TRBV6-5 | . | TGTGCCAGCAGTTCGCGGGGGGTCAGCAATCAGCCCCAGCATTTT | CASSSRGVSNQPQHF
TRBJ1-5 | . | TRBV9 | . | TGTGCCAGCAGCGCCCGGGACAGCAATCAGCCCCAGCATTTT | CASSARDSNQPQHF
TRBJ2-6 | . | TRBV2 | . | TGTGCCAGCGAGCCTAGCGCCTCTGGGGCCAACGTCCTGACTTTC | CASEPSASGANVLTF
TRBJ1-5 | . | TRBV19 | . | TGTGCCAGTAGTATGGCAGGTAGGGATCAGCCCCAGCATTTT | CASSMAGRDQPQHF
TRBJ1-1 | . | TRBV9 | . | TGTGCCAGCAGCGTAGTTCAAAGTCTGAACACTGAAGCTTTCTTT | CASSVVQSLNTEAFF
TRBJ2-7 | . | TRBV6-1 | . | TGTGCCGTTCGGGGGATCGGTTACGAGCAGTACTTC | CAVRGIGYEQYF
TRBJ2-1 | few | TRBV6-6 | . | TGTGCCAGCAGTTACTCCGCCAAAAGTAGCAATGAGCAGTTCTTC | CASSYSAKSSNEQFF
TRBJ2-7 | . | TRBV2 | TRBD2 | TGTGCCAGCAGGGGACTAGAAAAGGCCTACGAGCAGTACTTC | CASRGLEKAYEQYF
TRBJ2-7 | . | TRBV6-6 | . | TGTGCCAGCAGTAAGAACCAGGGTGCGGTGACCTACGAGCAGTACTTC | CASSKNQGAVTYEQYF
TRBJ2-2 | . | TRBV7-7 | TRBD2 | TGTGCTAGCAGCCTACTAGCGGGAGAACGCACCGGGGAGCTGTTTTTT | CASSLLAGERTGELFF
TRBJ2-7 | . | TRBV2 | TRBD2 | TGTGCCAGCAGGGCAGGACTAGCGGGAGAGGGGAAGCAGTACTTC | CASRAGLAGEGKQYF
TRBJ2-7 | . | TRBV29-1 | TRBD1 | TGCAGCGTTGAAGGCGAGGGACAGGGGCCCAGGGAGCAGTACTTC | CSVEGEGQGPREQYF
TRBJ1-1 | . | TRBV18 | . | TGTGCCAGCTCACCACCAAAGGGGACGAGAGGGGGGAACACTGAAGCTTTCTTT | CASSPPKGTRGGNTEAFF
TRBJ1-5 | once | TRBV6-1 | . | TGTGCCAGCAGTTCCCAGGGGAATCAGCCCCAGCATTTT | CASSSQGNQPQHF
TRBJ1-3 | once | TRBV7-3 | TRBD1 | TGTGCCAGCAGCCCGGGGACAGGGACTGGAAACACCATATATTTT | CASSPGTGTGNTIYF
TRBJ2-1 | . | TRBV2 | TRBD2 | TGTGCCAGCAGTGAAGCGAAACTAGCGGGAGGGAATGAGCAGTTCTTC | CASSEAKLAGGNEQFF
TRBJ1-4 | . | TRBV19 | . | TGTGCCAGTAGGGTGGGGGGACGGCCTAATGAAAAACTGTTTTTT | CASRVGGRPNEKLFF
TRBJ2-5 | . | TRBV7-8 | . | TGTGCCAGCAGCTTAATGACACGGACCGCAGGGGCCCAGTACTTC | CASSLMTRTAGAQYF
TRBJ1-1 | . | TRBV6-5 | TRBD1 | TGTGCCAGCAGTCGACAGGGGGCTGAAGCTTTCTTT | CASSRQGAEAFF
TRBJ2-4 | . | TRBV27 | TRBD2 | TGTGCCAGCAGCCCCGGGACTAGCGGGAGTAGGAGGTGGGCCAAAAACATTCAGTACTTC | CASSPGTSGSRRWAKNIQYF
TRBJ2-7 | . | TRBV19 | TRBD2 | TGTGCCAGTAGTAAGATAGCGGGAGGCTACGAGCAGTACTTC | CASSKIAGGYEQYF
TRBJ1-1 | . | TRBV7-9 | . | TGTGCCAGCAGTTGGACGGATGAAGCTTTCTTT | CASSWTDEAFF
TRBJ1-1 | . | TRBV18 | . | TGTGCCAGCTCACCACCGCCCGGGCGGATCGGGTACACTGAAGCTTTCTTT | CASSPPPGRIGYTEAFF
TRBJ2-1 | . | TRBV5-1 | . | TGCGCCAGCAGCTTAGAAGGGGAAAGCGATGAGCAGTTCTTC | CASSLEGESDEQFF
TRBJ1-5 | few | TRBV7-8 | . | TGTGCCAGCAGCTTACCTAGCAATCAGCCCCAGCATTTT | CASSLPSNQPQHF
TRBJ2-2 | . | TRBV2 | . | TGTGCCAGCAGTTACAGGGCGGCCGGGGAGCTGTTTTTT | CASSYRAAGELFF
TRBJ1-5 | few | TRBV29-1 | . | TGCAGCGCCACCGGCGTGGGGCTTGGCAATCAGCCCCAGCATTTT | CSATGVGLGNQPQHF
TRBJ2-7 | few | TRBV14 | TRBD2 | TGTGCCAGCAGCCAACGGAGACTAGCGGGAGCCGAGCAGTACTTC | CASSQRRLAGAEQYF
TRBJ2-6 | . | TRBV5-4 | . | TGTGCCAGCAGAGAACAGCTCTCTGGGGCCAACGTCCTGACTTTC | CASREQLSGANVLTF
TRBJ2-5 | . | TRBV7-3 | TRBD1 | TGTGCCAGCAGCTTACGGGGGACAGGGCGGTTAGAGACCCAGTACTTC | CASSLRGTGRLETQYF
TRBJ1-2 | . | TRBV30 | . | TGTGCCTGGAGTGTAGTTAGGCCAGCTAACTATGGCTACACCTTC | CAWSVVRPANYGYTF
TRBJ1-2 | . | TRBV28 | TRBD1 | TGTGCCAGCAGTCCTCCGACAGGGGGTGGCTATGGCTACACCTTC | CASSPPTGGGYGYTF
TRBJ2-5 | . | TRBV19 | . | TGTGCCAGTAGTAAAGGCAGGCAAGAGACCCAGTACTTC | CASSKGRQETQYF
TRBJ2-3 | . | TRBV6-5 | TRBD1 | TGTGCCAGCAGGCCGGGACAGGGTGCGGCAGATACGCAGTATTTT | CASRPGQGAADTQYF
TRBJ1-2 | . | TRBV5-1 | . | TGCGCCAGCAGCTTTTCAGAAAATGGCTACACCTTC | CASSFSENGYTF
TRBJ2-7 | . | TRBV13 | TRBD1 | TGTGCCAGCAGCTCGGGGGACAGGGTAACATACGAGCAGTACTTC | CASSSGDRVTYEQYF
TRBJ2-1 | . | TRBV7-8 | TRBD1 | TGTGCCAGCAGCTTAGCGGCAGGGGGCTTCTACCGCGAACCCTACAATGAGCAGTTCTTC | CASSLAAGGFYREPYNEQFF
TRBJ1-1 | . | TRBV20-1 | . | TGCAGTGCTAGAAACCAGGTTGGTGCTTTCTTT | CSARNQVGAFF
TRBJ2-7 | . | TRBV12-5 | TRBD1 | TGTGCTAGTGGTTTTACAGGGGGCTCGAGTGAGCAGTACTTC | CASGFTGGSSEQYF
TRBJ1-5 | . | TRBV12-5 | . | TGTGCTAGTGGTTTGTACGCGGGTCAGCCCCAGCATTTT | CASGLYAGQPQHF
TRBJ2-7 | few | TRBV30 | TRBD2 | TGTGCGACTAGCGGGCGGGACGAGCAGTACTTC | CATSGRDEQYF
TRBJ2-5 | . | TRBV7-3 | TRBD2 | TGTGCCAGCAGCCCTTCGAGCGGGGGAGGGGGTCGGGAGACCCAGTACTTC | CASSPSSGGGGRETQYF
TRBJ2-7 | . | TRBV15 | . | TGTGCCACCAGCAGGGAGTCCTCCTACGAGCAGTACTTC | CATSRESSYEQYF
TRBJ2-7 | . | TRBV6-1 | . | TGTGCCAGCAATCTTCGGGCGGGGCCCTACGAGCAGTACTTC | CASNLRAGPYEQYF
TRBJ2-7 | . | TRBV19 | . | TGTGCCACCCGATGGTCCCACGAGCAGTACTTC | CATRWSHEQYF
TRBJ2-2 | . | TRBV5-6 | TRBD1 | TGTGCCAGCAGCTATGGGACAGGTTCGAACACCGGGGAGCTGTTTTTT | CASSYGTGSNTGELFF
TRBJ1-1 | . | TRBV29-1 | TRBD1 | TGCAGCGTCTTCGACAGGGTAAGGAACACTGAAGCTTTCTTT | CSVFDRVRNTEAFF
TRBJ2-2 | . | TRBV5-8 | . | TGTGCCAGCCACCCCCTTGGGGGCGAAATCGGGGAGCTGTTTTTT | CASHPLGGEIGELFF
TRBJ2-7 | . | TRBV5-8 | . | TGTGCCAGCAGCTTAGGGGATCCAAGATCCTACGAGCAGTACTTC | CASSLGDPRSYEQYF
TRBJ1-4 | once | TRBV5-4 | TRBD1 | TGTGCCAGCAGCTTACCGGGACAGAATGAAAAACTGTTTTTT | CASSLPGQNEKLFF
TRBJ2-3 | . | TRBV18 | . | TGTGCCAGCTCACCATTGGGGGTCAGGGGAGATACGCAGTATTTT | CASSPLGVRGDTQYF